This record looks at one TCR beta chain sequence and its context. The antigen is not known. The V and J ends lost 4 bases and 0 bases respectively, with 14 bases between them. The germline gives CDR1 SGDLS, CDR2 YYNGEE. This CDR3 comprises 16 residues. This entry comes from a study of sequential checkpoint blockade in melanoma. Overall study context: Fewer than 25 patients had tumor biopsies before treatment and at week 13.

Treatment defined: randomized to nivolumab then ipilimumab (arm A) or the reverse (arm B). None of the patients previously received DNA-damaging chemotherapy. Produced via immunoSEQ multiplex PCR; TCRdb's table is partial and in-frame only. The sample has some 40,000 clones; roughly a third are singletons. General observations from the study: About 30 times likelier clinical benefit followed increased tumor T-cell fraction and clonality.

This receptor was obtained from a human donor with melanoma. Sequenced material: tumor tissue (inferred from file names), taken from a patient given nivolumab and ipilimumab in sequence. This chain joins TRBV9 and TRBJ2-1; D might be TRBD2 (6 bases). DNA of the CDR3: TGTGCCAGCAGCTTGGATCTAGCGAGCTCCTACAATGAGCAGTTCTTC. Translated, it gives CASSLDLASSYNEQFF.